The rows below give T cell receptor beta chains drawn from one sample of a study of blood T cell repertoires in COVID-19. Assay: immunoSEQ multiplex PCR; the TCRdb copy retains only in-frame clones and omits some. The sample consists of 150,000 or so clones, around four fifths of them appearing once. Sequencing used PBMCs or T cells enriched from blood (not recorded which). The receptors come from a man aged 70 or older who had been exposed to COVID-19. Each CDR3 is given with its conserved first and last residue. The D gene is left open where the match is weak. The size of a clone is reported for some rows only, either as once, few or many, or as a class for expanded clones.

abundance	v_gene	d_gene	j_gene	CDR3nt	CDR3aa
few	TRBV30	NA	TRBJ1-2	TGTGCCTGCAGGCCTCGGCTTGAAGGCTACACCTTC	CACRPRLEGYTF
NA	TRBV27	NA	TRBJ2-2	TGTGCCAGCACTCCTTTCGGCACCGGGGAGCTGTTTTTT	CASTPFGTGELFF
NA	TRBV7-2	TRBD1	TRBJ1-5	TGTGCCAGCAGCTTACTCCGGGACAGGATTCATAGCAATCAGCCCCAGCATTTT	CASSLLRDRIHSNQPQHF
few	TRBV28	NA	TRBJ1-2	TGTGCCAGCAGTCCGTCTGTGGGCTACACCTTC	CASSPSVGYTF
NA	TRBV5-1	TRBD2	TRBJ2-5	TGCGCCAGCAGCTTGGGATCTAGCGGGAGCCAAGAGACCCAGTACTTC	CASSLGSSGSQETQYF
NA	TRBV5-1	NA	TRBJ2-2	TGCGCCAGCAGCCGGGGGAACCCGGAGGGCACCGGGGAGCTGTTTTTT	CASSRGNPEGTGELFF
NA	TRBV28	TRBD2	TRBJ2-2	TGTGCCAGCAGGGGCTCGGGACTAGCGGGAAGGACCGGGGAGCTGTTTTTT	CASRGSGLAGRTGELFF
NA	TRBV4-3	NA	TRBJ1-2	TGCGCCAGCAGCCAAGATTGGGGAGGTATCGGCTACACCTTC	CASSQDWGGIGYTF
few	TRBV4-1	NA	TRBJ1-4	TGCGCCAGCAGCCAAGGATCAACCACATACAGGGTTGAGTCGAATCAAAAACTGTTTTTT	CASSQGSTTYRVESNQKLFF
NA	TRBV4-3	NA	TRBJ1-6	TGCGCCAGCAGCCAACGGGTCCTCCGCGCTTCTTATAATTCACCCCTCCACTTT	CASSQRVLRASYNSPLHF
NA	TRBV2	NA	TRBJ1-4	TGTGCCGGCAATAGAGGGCTTAATGAAAAACTGTTTTTT	CAGNRGLNEKLFF
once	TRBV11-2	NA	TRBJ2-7	TGTGCCAGCAGCACGACTAGCTACGAGCAGTACTTC	CASSTTSYEQYF
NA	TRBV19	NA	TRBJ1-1	TGTGCCAGTAGTAGCCGCAGGGTGAACACTGAAGCTTTCTTT	CASSSRRVNTEAFF
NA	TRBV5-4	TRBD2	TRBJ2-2	TGTGCCAGCACCCCCTACGGGAGGGGGGCGAACACCGGGGAGCTGTTTTTT	CASTPYGRGANTGELFF
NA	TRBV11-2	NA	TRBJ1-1	TGTGCCAGCAGCTTGTTGAGGGTTAGGAACACTGAAGCTTTCTTT	CASSLLRVRNTEAFF
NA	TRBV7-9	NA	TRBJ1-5	TGTGCCAGCAGCTTAGTCGGTGGCAGGCCCAATCAGCCCCAGCATTTT	CASSLVGGRPNQPQHF
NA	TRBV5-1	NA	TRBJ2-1	TGCGCCAGCAGCTTGGCCGCGGCTTACTCCTACAATGAGCAGTTCTTC	CASSLAAAYSYNEQFF
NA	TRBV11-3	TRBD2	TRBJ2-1	TGTGCCAGCAGCTTAGGGTTCGGGAGGGCCCCCTACAATGAGCAGTTCTTC	CASSLGFGRAPYNEQFF
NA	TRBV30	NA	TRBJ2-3	TGTGCCTGGAGTATCCGGAGCACAGATACGCAGTATTTT	CAWSIRSTDTQYF
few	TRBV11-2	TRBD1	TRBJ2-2	TGTGCCAGCGGCCTGGGACAGGGTTACACCGGGGAGCTGTTTTTT	CASGLGQGYTGELFF
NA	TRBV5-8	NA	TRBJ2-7	TGTGCCAGCAGCCACTTAGTAGCGGAGGGCGGCTACGAGCAGTACTTC	CASSHLVAEGGYEQYF
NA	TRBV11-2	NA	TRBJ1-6	TGTGCCAGCAGTTTTTCTCAGGGGTCCGGTTCACCCCTCCACTTT	CASSFSQGSGSPLHF
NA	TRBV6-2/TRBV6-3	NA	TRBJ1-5	TGTGCCAGCAGTCGTGGACAGCCTCCTGGGGATCAGCCCCAGCATTTT	CASSRGQPPGDQPQHF
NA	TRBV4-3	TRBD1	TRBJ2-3	TGCGCCAGCAGCCTCACCGACGGGACAGGTCCGTATTTT	CASSLTDGTGPYF
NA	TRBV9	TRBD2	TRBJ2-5	TGTGCCAGCAGCCCGGGGACTAGCGGGGGTTTAGTCCAAGAGACCCAGTACTTC	CASSPGTSGGLVQETQYF
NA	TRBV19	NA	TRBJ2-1	TGTGCCAGTAGTATTGGGGCTTCGAGCAATGAGCAGTTCTTC	CASSIGASSNEQFF
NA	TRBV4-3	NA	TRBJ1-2	TGCGCCAGCAGCCAAGATCAAGGGGGCTATGGCTACACCTTC	CASSQDQGGYGYTF
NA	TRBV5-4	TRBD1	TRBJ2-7	TGTGCCAGCAGCGGGCCGACAGGGGGCACTATCCCCTCCTACGAGCAGTACTTC	CASSGPTGGTIPSYEQYF
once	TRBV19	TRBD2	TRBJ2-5	TGTGCCAGTAGGGTAGCGGGGGGAGAGACCCAGTACTTC	CASRVAGGETQYF
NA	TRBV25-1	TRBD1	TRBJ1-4	TGTGCCAGCACCGGACAGGGTCTGAAACTGTTTTTT	CASTGQGLKLFF
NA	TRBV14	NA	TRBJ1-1	TGTGCCAGCAGCCAAATTATGAACACTGAAGCTTTCTTT	CASSQIMNTEAFF
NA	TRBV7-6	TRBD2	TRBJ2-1	TGTGCCAGCAGCCGTGCCGGGACTAGCGGAGCTCCATCCTACAATGAGCAGTTCTTC	CASSRAGTSGAPSYNEQFF
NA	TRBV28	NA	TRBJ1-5	TGTGCCAGCAGTTTGGGGAGGCAGTGGCAGCCCCAGCATTTT	CASSLGRQWQPQHF
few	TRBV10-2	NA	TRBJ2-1	TGCGCCAGCAGTGAGAATACGGGAATTGAGCAGTTCTTC	CASSENTGIEQFF
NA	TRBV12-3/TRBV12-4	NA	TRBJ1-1	TGTGCCAGCAATGGCCGGGGCACTGAAGCTTTCTTT	CASNGRGTEAFF
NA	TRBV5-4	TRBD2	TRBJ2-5	TGTGCCAGCAGCCCGGGCGGGAGCGGAGAGACCCAGTACTTC	CASSPGGSGETQYF
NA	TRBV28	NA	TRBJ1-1	TGTGCCAGCAGTTTAAGCCCACAGAGGGCTGAAGCTTTCTTT	CASSLSPQRAEAFF
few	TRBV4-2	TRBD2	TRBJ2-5	TGTGCCAGCAGCCAAGACCTAGCGGGGGGATATGATACCCAGTACTTC	CASSQDLAGGYDTQYF
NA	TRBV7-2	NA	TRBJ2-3	TGTGCCAGCAGCACTAGTGGTTCCACAGATACGCAGTATTTT	CASSTSGSTDTQYF
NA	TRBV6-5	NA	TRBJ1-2	TGTGCCACCAAGTTAGCCGTGGACTATGGCTACACCTTC	CATKLAVDYGYTF
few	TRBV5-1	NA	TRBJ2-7	TGCGCCAGCAGCCTCCCGGCGGGGGCCCCGGGGGAGCAGTACTTC	CASSLPAGAPGEQYF
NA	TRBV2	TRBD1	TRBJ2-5	TGTGCCAGCAGACAGGGTACAGGGGAGGAGACCCAGTACTTC	CASRQGTGEETQYF
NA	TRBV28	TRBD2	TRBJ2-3	TGTGCCAGCAGTCCCAGCGGGGCTCGATTGGATACGCAGTATTTT	CASSPSGARLDTQYF
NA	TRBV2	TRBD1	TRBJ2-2	TGTGCCACCCGACAGGGTATAAACACCGGGGAGCTGTTTTTT	CATRQGINTGELFF
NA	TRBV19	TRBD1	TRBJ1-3	TGTGCCAGCATTCGAGGGGGCAGCCCTGGAAACACCATATATTTT	CASIRGGSPGNTIYF
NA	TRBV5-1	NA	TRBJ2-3	TGCGCCAGCAGCTGGGCCTTAGGGCAGGGTGGAGATACGCAGTATTTT	CASSWALGQGGDTQYF
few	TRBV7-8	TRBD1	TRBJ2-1	TGTGCCGTCCGGGACAGATCCTACAATGAGCAGTTCTTC	CAVRDRSYNEQFF
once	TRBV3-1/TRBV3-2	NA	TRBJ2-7	TGTGCCAGCAGCCGGGGGGATTACGAGCAGTACTTC	CASSRGDYEQYF
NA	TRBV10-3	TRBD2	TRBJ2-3	TGTGCCATCAGTGAGGCGAGGACTAGCGGGGGGGCGCAAGAAGATACGCAGTATTTT	CAISEARTSGGAQEDTQYF
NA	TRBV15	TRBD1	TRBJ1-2	TGTGCCACCAGCAGAGACAGGGGGCGAGGCTACACCTTC	CATSRDRGRGYTF